This TCR beta chain was captured in a study of blood T cell repertoires in COVID-19. Overall study context: The study drew acute and convalescent COVID-19 samples from the United States, Italy and Spain. In each case, the material was cDNA or gDNA derived from T cells, B-cell-depleted T cells, or PBMCs.

Per the germline V gene, CDR1 is LGHNA and CDR2 is YNFKEQ. The CDR3 runs 17 residues. V was clipped by 1 base and J by 0 bases, with 16 bases between them. Original processing notes: Amplification from reference gene primers served as the basis for estimated nucleated cell counts. Sequencing used immunoSEQ multiplex PCR; TCRdb keeps in-frame clones, though not all of them. The DNA gave D and trimming, while V, J and clone size come from that table. The sample includes a few hundred thousand clones, about four fifths seen only once; the top ten take about 10%. This clone was seen only a few times. This sequence joins TRBV4-2 and TRBJ2-7; D remains unclear. The specimen was peripheral blood. The clonotype originates from a woman aged 80 or older with acute or convalescent COVID-19. Here the CDR3 reads CASSQGRSGLVSYEQYF. As DNA, the CDR3 is TGTGCCAGCAGCCAAGGACGGTCTGGGCTGGTCTCCTACGAGCAGTACTTC.